A selection of T cell receptor beta chains follows, all from one sample in a study of blood T cells in healthy people across ages. TCRdb re-called the 5' RACE reads through MiXCR, storing one row per CDR3 protein. Found here are 550,000 to 650,000 distinct CDR3 sequences, about 30% of them singletons; the top ten hold around 14%. The sample comprised blood. These receptors were collected from a woman aged 80 or over in good health. Both conserved end residues are part of each CDR3. The D gene is left open where the match is weak. Only part of the rows carry a size: once, few, many, or a class if the clone is expanded.

many | TRBJ2-5 | TRBV6-2/TRBV6-3 | - | TGTGCCAGCAGTTACACACACCTGGGGACCCAGTACTTC | CASSYTHLGTQYF
- | TRBJ2-5 | TRBV5-1 | - | TGCGCCAGCAGCTTGGGTCCAGGCGCTGGGCAAGAGACCCAGTACTTC | CASSLGPGAGQETQYF
- | TRBJ2-1 | TRBV11-3 | TRBD2 | TGTGCCAGCAGCTTAGGGTCCGGTGGGGGGGGCTCCTACAATGAGCAGTTCTTC | CASSLGSGGGGSYNEQFF
many | TRBJ2-3 | TRBV6-2/TRBV6-3 | TRBD1 | TGTGCCAGCAGTTACGGGGACAGGGGAAGCACAGATACGCAGTATTTT | CASSYGDRGSTDTQYF
- | TRBJ2-2 | TRBV6-5 | - | TGTGCCAGCAGTATCCTGGGCGGGGAGCTGTTTTTT | CASSILGGELFF
once | TRBJ2-5 | TRBV7-9 | - | TGTGCCAGCAGCCCATACGACGTGGAGACCCAGTACTTC | CASSPYDVETQYF
- | TRBJ2-2 | TRBV12-3/TRBV12-4 | TRBD2 | TGTGCCAGCAGTTTAATAAAGGGACTAGCGGGGGGGAACACCGGGGAGCTGTTTTTT | CASSLIKGLAGGNTGELFF
many | TRBJ2-1 | TRBV7-3 | TRBD2 | TGTGCCAGCAGCCCCTCGGTGTTCAGCGGGGGGGGGAATGAGCAGTTCTTC | CASSPSVFSGGGNEQFF
- | TRBJ1-6 | TRBV4-1 | TRBD1 | TGCGCCAGCGGACAGGGGGTACATTCACCCCTCCACTTT | CASGQGVHSPLHF
- | TRBJ1-1 | TRBV10-3 | - | TGTGCCATCAGTGAGTCCGCGAGTTACACTGAAGCTTTCTTT | CAISESASYTEAFF
few | TRBJ1-2 | TRBV6-1 | - | TGTGCCAGCAGTGAAGTACCATCCTCCTATGGCTACACCTTC | CASSEVPSSYGYTF
- | TRBJ2-1 | TRBV21-1 | - | TGTGCCAGCAGCGAATCTAGCGGGGTGATCAATGAGCAGTTATTC | CASSESSGVINEQLF
many | TRBJ2-5 | TRBV6-2/TRBV6-3 | TRBD2 | TGTGCCAGCAGTACCCTAGCGGGCCAAGAGACCCAGTACTTC | CASSTLAGQETQYF
many | TRBJ2-3 | TRBV7-8 | TRBD2 | TGTGCCAGCAGCTTGCAACTAGCGGGGGGCTTCCGCACAGATACGCAGTATTTT | CASSLQLAGGFRTDTQYF
- | TRBJ2-1 | TRBV29-1 | - | TGCAGCGTTGACAGGGGAGATGAGCAGTTCTTC | CSVDRGDEQFF